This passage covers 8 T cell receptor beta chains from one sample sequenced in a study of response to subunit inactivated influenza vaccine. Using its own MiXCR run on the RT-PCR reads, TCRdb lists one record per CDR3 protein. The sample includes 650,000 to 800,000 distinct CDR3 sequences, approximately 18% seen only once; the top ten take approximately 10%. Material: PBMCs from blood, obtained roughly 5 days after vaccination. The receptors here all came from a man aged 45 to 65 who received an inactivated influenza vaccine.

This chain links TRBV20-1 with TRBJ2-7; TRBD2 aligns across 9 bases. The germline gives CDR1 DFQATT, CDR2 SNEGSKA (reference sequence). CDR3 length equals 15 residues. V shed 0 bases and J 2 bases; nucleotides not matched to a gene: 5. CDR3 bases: TGCAGTGCTAGAGATCCTAGACTAGCGGCCTACGAGCAGTACTTC. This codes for CSARDPRLAAYEQYF.

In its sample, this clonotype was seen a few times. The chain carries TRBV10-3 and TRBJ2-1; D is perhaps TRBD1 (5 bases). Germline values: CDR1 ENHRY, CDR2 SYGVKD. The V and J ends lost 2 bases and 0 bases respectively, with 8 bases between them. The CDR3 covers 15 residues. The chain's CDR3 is CAISEDSVSYNEQFF. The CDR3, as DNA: TGTGCCATCAGTGAGGACAGCGTCTCCTACAATGAGCAGTTCTTC.

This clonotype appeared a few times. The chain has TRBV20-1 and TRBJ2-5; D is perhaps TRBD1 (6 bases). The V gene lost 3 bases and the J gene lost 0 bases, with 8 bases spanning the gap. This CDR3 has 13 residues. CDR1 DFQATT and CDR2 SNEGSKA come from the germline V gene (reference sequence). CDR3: CSARDSYQETQYF. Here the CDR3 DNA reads TGCAGTGCTAGGGACAGCTACCAAGAGACCCAGTACTTC.

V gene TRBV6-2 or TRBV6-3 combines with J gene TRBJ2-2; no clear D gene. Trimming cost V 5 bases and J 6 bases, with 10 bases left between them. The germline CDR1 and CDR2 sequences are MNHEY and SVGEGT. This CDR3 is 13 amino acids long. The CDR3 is CASSLFGPGELFF. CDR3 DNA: TGTGCCAGCAGTCTTTTCGGCCCCGGGGAGCTGTTTTTT.

In DNA, the CDR3 is TGCGCCAGCAGCTTGGCCACATGGACAGCTGGGGCCAACGTCCTGACTTTC. Translated, it gives CASSLATWTAGANVLTF. This sequence joins TRBV5-1 and TRBJ2-6; a possible D gene is TRBD1 (6 bases). The CDR3 totals 17 residues. Germline CDR1 reads SGHRS; CDR2 reads YFSETQ. The germline V and J ends were trimmed by 0 bases and 2 bases, with 12 bases remaining between them.

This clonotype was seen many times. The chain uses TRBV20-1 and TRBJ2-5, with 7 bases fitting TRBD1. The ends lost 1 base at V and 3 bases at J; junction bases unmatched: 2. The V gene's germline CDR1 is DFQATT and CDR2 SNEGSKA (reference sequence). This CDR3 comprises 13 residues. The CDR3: CSARAGTEETQYF. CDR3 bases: TGCAGTGCTAGAGCCGGGACAGAAGAGACCCAGTACTTC.

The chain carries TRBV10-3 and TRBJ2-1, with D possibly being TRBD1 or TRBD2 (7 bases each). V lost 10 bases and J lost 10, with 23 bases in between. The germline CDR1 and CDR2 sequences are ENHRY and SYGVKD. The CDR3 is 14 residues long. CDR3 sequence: CATGFREETGEQFF. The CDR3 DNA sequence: TGTGCCACCGGTTTTCGGGAGGAGACAGGGGAGCAGTTCTTC.

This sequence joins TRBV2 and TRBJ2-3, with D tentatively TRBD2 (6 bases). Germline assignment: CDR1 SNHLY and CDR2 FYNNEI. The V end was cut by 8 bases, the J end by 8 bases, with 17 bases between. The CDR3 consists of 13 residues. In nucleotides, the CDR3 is TGTGCCAGCGGGGCGGGGCCTTCGGGTACGCAGTATTTT. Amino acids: CASGAGPSGTQYF.